A selection of T cell receptor beta chains follows, all from one sample in a study of OX40 agonist ivuxolimab in advanced cancers. Profiled with immunoSEQ multiplex PCR; TCRdb holds only in-frame clones, not every one. The table includes about 59,000 clones, 85% to 95% detected once. Specimen: CD4+ or CD8+ T cells sorted from blood, collected in a trial of the OX40 agonist ivuxolimab. Source of these receptors: an adult with an advanced solid tumor such as melanoma, head and neck, liver or kidney cancer. CDR3s include the opening cysteine and the closing phenylalanine or tryptophan. A D gene is named only where the DNA matches it firmly. The listing skips clone size in some rows; elsewhere it reads once, few, many or a size class.

V gene: TRBV6-5; D gene: -; J gene: TRBJ2-7; clone size: -; CDR3 protein: CASSSVGMSYEQYF; CDR3 DNA: TGTGCCAGCAGTTCAGTCGGGATGTCCTACGAGCAGTACTTC
V gene: TRBV4-3; D gene: TRBD2; J gene: TRBJ2-1; clone size: -; CDR3 protein: CASSQKSAGVAANEQFF; CDR3 DNA: TGCGCCAGCAGCCAAAAGTCGGCGGGAGTTGCTGCCAATGAGCAGTTCTTC
V gene: TRBV6-5; D gene: -; J gene: TRBJ1-5; clone size: -; CDR3 protein: CSTGRPQHF; CDR3 DNA: TGTTCTACGGGGCGGCCCCAGCATTTT
V gene: TRBV7-3; D gene: TRBD2; J gene: TRBJ2-7; clone size: -; CDR3 protein: CASSLEAGGSYEQYF; CDR3 DNA: TGTGCCAGCAGCTTAGAGGCGGGAGGGTCCTACGAGCAGTACTTC
V gene: TRBV27; D gene: -; J gene: TRBJ1-2; clone size: -; CDR3 protein: CASSLVPANYGYTF; CDR3 DNA: TGTGCCAGCAGTTTAGTCCCGGCCAACTATGGCTACACCTTC
V gene: TRBV7-2; D gene: -; J gene: TRBJ2-1; clone size: -; CDR3 protein: CASSLFPSSDGDEQFF; CDR3 DNA: TGTGCCAGCAGCTTATTCCCGTCTAGCGATGGGGATGAGCAGTTCTTC
V gene: TRBV10-3; D gene: -; J gene: TRBJ2-7; clone size: -; CDR3 protein: CAISVGGSHEQYF; CDR3 DNA: TGTGCCATCAGTGTCGGTGGGAGTCACGAGCAGTACTTC
V gene: TRBV23-1; D gene: TRBD2; J gene: TRBJ2-3; clone size: -; CDR3 protein: CASSPRTSGHTDTQYF; CDR3 DNA: TGCGCCAGCAGTCCCAGGACTAGCGGGCACACAGATACGCAGTATTTT
V gene: TRBV11-1; D gene: -; J gene: TRBJ2-7; clone size: -; CDR3 protein: CASSFLQGSYEQYF; CDR3 DNA: TGTGCCAGCAGCTTCCTGCAGGGTTCCTACGAGCAGTACTTC
V gene: TRBV28; D gene: -; J gene: TRBJ1-1; clone size: -; CDR3 protein: CASSLRESGVSETEAFF; CDR3 DNA: TGTGCCAGCAGTTTAAGAGAGTCAGGGGTGAGCGAAACTGAAGCTTTCTTT
V gene: TRBV27; D gene: TRBD2; J gene: TRBJ2-7; clone size: -; CDR3 protein: CASRSGLAGVYYEQYF; CDR3 DNA: TGTGCCAGCAGATCCGGACTAGCGGGAGTGTACTACGAGCAGTACTTC
V gene: TRBV9; D gene: -; J gene: TRBJ2-2; clone size: -; CDR3 protein: CASSGGNTGELFF; CDR3 DNA: TGTGCCAGCAGCGGAGGGAACACCGGGGAGCTGTTTTTT
V gene: TRBV21-1; D gene: -; J gene: TRBJ2-7; clone size: -; CDR3 protein: CASSKALCGTDAFYEQYF; CDR3 DNA: TGTGCCAGCAGCAAAGCGCTTTGTGGGACAGATGCTTTCTACGAGCAGTACTTC
V gene: TRBV28; D gene: TRBD1; J gene: TRBJ1-1; clone size: few; CDR3 protein: CASSSIIQGGMNTEAFF; CDR3 DNA: TGTGCCAGCAGTTCCATAATTCAGGGGGGGATGAACACTGAAGCTTTCTTT
V gene: TRBV18; D gene: TRBD2; J gene: TRBJ2-7; clone size: -; CDR3 protein: CASSLVLAGVREQYF; CDR3 DNA: TGTGCCAGCTCACTGGTCCTAGCGGGAGTAAGGGAGCAGTACTTC
V gene: TRBV5-1; D gene: -; J gene: TRBJ1-1; clone size: -; CDR3 protein: CASTAYFAGAGKNTEAFF; CDR3 DNA: TGCGCCAGCACAGCTTACTTCGCCGGGGCAGGGAAAAACACTGAAGCTTTCTTT
V gene: TRBV19; D gene: -; J gene: TRBJ1-5; clone size: -; CDR3 protein: CASLAGPSSNQPQHF; CDR3 DNA: TGTGCCAGCCTCGCCGGGCCCAGTAGCAATCAGCCCCAGCATTTT
V gene: TRBV9; D gene: TRBD2; J gene: TRBJ2-1; clone size: -; CDR3 protein: CASSRTLAGRYNEQFF; CDR3 DNA: TGTGCCAGCAGCAGAACGCTAGCGGGACGGTACAATGAGCAGTTCTTC
V gene: TRBV4-2; D gene: TRBD2; J gene: TRBJ2-1; clone size: -; CDR3 protein: CASSQERLWASGSSYNEQFF; CDR3 DNA: TGTGCCAGCAGCCAAGAGAGGCTCTGGGCTAGCGGGAGCTCCTACAATGAGCAGTTCTTC
V gene: TRBV19; D gene: TRBD1; J gene: TRBJ2-7; clone size: -; CDR3 protein: CASSSTGASYEQYF; CDR3 DNA: TGTGCCAGTAGCTCGACAGGGGCCTCCTACGAGCAGTACTTC
V gene: TRBV10-3; D gene: TRBD2; J gene: TRBJ2-3; clone size: -; CDR3 protein: CAISRLAGDGTDTQYF; CDR3 DNA: TGTGCCATCAGTAGACTAGCGGGAGATGGGACAGATACGCAGTATTTT
V gene: TRBV5-1; D gene: TRBD1; J gene: TRBJ2-1; clone size: -; CDR3 protein: CASSLWDRVSDEQFF; CDR3 DNA: TGCGCCAGCAGCTTGTGGGACAGGGTGAGTGATGAGCAGTTCTTC
V gene: TRBV9; D gene: TRBD1; J gene: TRBJ1-5; clone size: -; CDR3 protein: CASSAGTDSNQPQHF; CDR3 DNA: TGTGCCAGCAGCGCCGGGACAGACAGCAATCAGCCCCAGCATTTT